The 31 T cell receptor beta chains presented below share a single source sample, sequenced in a study of shared clonotypes between healthy human individuals. TCRdb's table, derived via immunoSEQ multiplex PCR, lists solely in-frame clones and lacks some. The profile covers under 1,100,000 clones, with under 80% appearing a single time and roughly 1.5% taken by the ten largest. The material sequenced was memory CD4+ T cells sorted from blood. Subset of the sample: CD45RA-negative fraction. The receptors originated from a man younger than 35 in good health.

The V gene is TRBV9, the J gene TRBJ1-2; no reliable D call. The V and J ends lost 4 bases and 7 bases respectively, with 8 bases between them. CDR3 length: 11 amino acids. CDR1 is SGDLS, CDR2 YYNGEE, per germline. CDR3 in DNA: TGTGCCAGCAGCCAGCACAGTGGCTACACCTTC. Translated: CASSQHSGYTF.

This clone appeared many times. V gene TRBV10-3 combines with J gene TRBJ2-4; 7 bases agree with TRBD1. V trimming: 2 bases; J trimming: 10 bases; junction bases outside the gene matches: 5. The V gene's germline CDR1 is ENHRY and CDR2 SYGVKD. The CDR3 is 13 residues long. CDR3 sequence reads: CAISETNRGIQYF. CDR3 in DNA: TGTGCCATCAGTGAGACGAACAGGGGTATTCAGTACTTC.

CDR3 nucleotides: TGCGCCAGCAGCCAAGAGACCAATCAGCCCCAGCATTTT. Translation: CASSQETNQPQHF. This rearrangement joins TRBV4-3 to TRBJ1-5; D gene uncertain. The CDR3 spans 13 residues. CDR1 is LGHNA and CDR2 is YSLEER in the germline V gene. Trimming took 0 bases from V and 3 from J, leaving 3 bases between them.

This clone has only a few counts. The CDR3 loop is CASSVGAGPSNSPLHF. The CDR3 bases are TGTGCCAGCAGCGTAGGAGCGGGGCCGAGTAATTCACCCCTCCACTTT. The chain uses TRBV9 and TRBJ1-6; TRBD1 is a possible D gene (5 bases). Germline CDR1 and CDR2: SGDLS and YYNGEE. V was shortened by 0 bases and J by 6 bases, with 13 bases between the two germline ends. The CDR3 totals 16 residues.

The rearrangement joins TRBV11-2 to TRBJ2-3; D perhaps matches TRBD1 (6 bases). The germline V gene encodes CDR1 SGHAT and CDR2 FQNNGV. The CDR3 loop spans 15 amino acids. V gave up 1 base and J gave up 2 bases, with 10 bases separating them. The CDR3 bases are TGTGCCAGCAGCTTAGGGACAGTCCCCACAGATACGCAGTATTTT. Its protein is CASSLGTVPTDTQYF.

V usage is TRBV6-7 and J usage is TRBJ2-3; TRBD1 is a possible D gene (5 bases). TRBV6-7 is sorted into the ORF group, with uncertain function. This CDR3 is 18 amino acids long. The V end was cut by 4 bases, the J end by 6 bases, with 26 bases between. The CDR3 nucleotides read TGTGCCAGCAGTTCTACACACCCGCCAGGGTTGTGTATGGATACGCAGTATTTT. This codes for CASSSTHPPGLCMDTQYF.

V gene TRBV4-1 combines with J gene TRBJ2-2, with 8 positions matching TRBD1. This CDR3 spans 15 amino acids. The germline V gene has CDR1 MGHRA and CDR2 YSYEKL. Trimming cost V 4 bases and J 5 bases; bases outside gene matches: 6. CDR3 in DNA: TGCGCCAGCAGCCCCCAGGGGGCATGGACCGGGGAGCTGTTTTTT. Amino acids: CASSPQGAWTGELFF.

V and J are TRBV6-1 and TRBJ1-5; unclear D gene. With 10 bases removed from V and 0 bases from J, the gap between germline ends came to 13 bases. Germline lookup yields CDR1 MNHNS and CDR2 SASEGT. The CDR3 is made up of 14 amino acids. In DNA, the CDR3 is TGTGCCACCCTTGGGGATTATAGCAATCAGCCCCAGCATTTT. Translated, it gives CATLGDYSNQPQHF.

This clone was found once. CDR3 sequence (DNA): TGCGCCAGCAGCCAACTACTAGAGCGTGCAGATACGCAGTATTTT. Protein: CASSQLLERADTQYF. The V and J genes are TRBV4-1 and TRBJ2-3; tentatively, D is TRBD2 (5 bases). The V and J ends lost 2 bases and 4 bases respectively, with 13 bases between them. CDR1 and CDR2 (germline): MGHRA, YSYEKL. The length of the CDR3 is 15 residues.

This clone was observed once. The gene calls are TRBV11-3 and TRBJ1-1; weak D call: TRBD1 (6 bases). The CDR3 has 13 amino acids. Germline CDR1 reads SGHNT; CDR2 reads YENEEA. Trimming cost V 5 bases and J 4 bases, with 11 bases left between them. For the CDR3, the DNA is TGTGCCAGCAGCGGGGGGCGAACCACTGAAGCTTTCTTT. Amino acids: CASSGGRTTEAFF.

This chain connects TRBV5-5 to TRBJ1-2; D is ambiguous. The CDR3 runs to 13 residues. V was shortened by 4 bases and J by 8 bases, with 15 bases between the two germline ends. CDR1 SGHKS and CDR2 YYEKEE come from the germline V gene (reference sequence). CDR3 sequence (DNA): TGTGCCAGCAGCATTAACGGGCTTAGGGGCTACACCTTC. Translation: CASSINGLRGYTF. The whole variable domain, filled in from reference TRBV5-5 and TRBJ1-2, reads DAGVTQSPTHLIKTRGQQVTLRCSPISGHKSVSWYQQVLGQGPQFIFQYYEKEERGRGNFPDRFSARQFPNYSSELNVNALLLGDSALYLCASSINGLRGYTFGSGTRLTVV.

Concerning this clone itself: This CDR3 is also generated by other DNA sequences in the sample. V gene TRBV18 combines with J gene TRBJ1-5; D is uncertain. The CDR3 sequence is 14 residues long. The V end lost 3 bases, the J end lost 2 bases, and 8 bases lay between the germline ends. Germline CDR1 KGHSH, CDR2 LQKENI. CDR3 sequence reads: CASSPPGGNQPQHF. CDR3 in DNA: TGTGCCAGCTCACCGCCCGGGGGCAATCAGCCCCAGCATTTT.

The chain combines TRBV30 with TRBJ2-2; TRBD1 agrees at 9 bases. The germline V gene encodes CDR1 GTSNPN and CDR2 SVGIG (reference sequence). The CDR3 totals 16 residues. V lost 2 bases and J lost 5; bases outside the gene matches: 9. The CDR3 DNA reads TGTGCCTGGAGTACAGAAGGGACAGGGAATACCGGGGAGCTGTTTTTT. Protein sequence: CAWSTEGTGNTGELFF.

CDR3 nucleotide sequence: TGTGCCAGCAGTTTCCCCGCGGGAGGCACTGAAGCTTTCTTT. Its translation is CASSFPAGGTEAFF. The chain uses TRBV28 and TRBJ1-1; D gene ambiguous. This CDR3 spans 14 amino acids. V was clipped by 3 bases and J by 4 bases, with 12 bases between them. The germline CDR1 and CDR2 sequences are MDHEN and SYDVKM.

V and J are TRBV10-1 and TRBJ2-3, with 8 bases fitting TRBD1. V lost 3 bases to trimming and J lost 5 bases; unmatched junction nucleotides: 10. Germline V lookup: CDR1 WNHNN, CDR2 SYGVQD (reference sequence). This CDR3 is 16 amino acids long. CDR3 nucleotide sequence: TGCGCCAGCAGTGACCCAGGGGGCCGGGGTGGAGATACGCAGTATTTT. Translation: CASSDPGGRGGDTQYF.

The chain links TRBV16 to TRBJ2-7, with TRBD1 as a possible D gene (5 bases). CDR3 size: 14 residues. Germline V gene lookup returns CDR1 KGHSY and CDR2 FQNENV. V was clipped by 4 bases and J by 6 bases, with 16 bases between them. In nucleotides, the CDR3 is TGTGCCAGCAGCCGGGATGCAAGGGGCGGCGAGCAGTACTTC. Its protein product is CASSRDARGGEQYF. Full variable domain (remainder filled in from reference TRBV16 and TRBJ2-7): GEEVAQTPKHLVRGEGQKAKLYCAPIKGHSYVFWYQQVLKNEFKFLISFQNENVFDETGMPKERFSAKCLPNSPCSLEIQATKLEDSAVYFCASSRDARGGEQYFGPGTRLTVT.

The gene calls are TRBV12-5 and TRBJ2-1, with D possibly TRBD2 on 7 matching bases. V lost 2 bases, J lost 2 bases, and 13 bases lay in between. Germline CDR1 and CDR2: LGHNT and FRNRAP. The CDR3 is 16 residues long. The CDR3 nucleotides read TGTGCTAGTGGTTTGTTGCGGGGGCGGACCTACAATGAGCAGTTCTTC. Its protein is CASGLLRGRTYNEQFF.

The CDR3 reads CATSGGGSNYEQYF. As DNA, the CDR3 is TGTGCCACCAGCGGAGGCGGGAGTAATTACGAGCAGTACTTC. The chain links TRBV15 to TRBJ2-7, with 7 bases that match TRBD2. Losses at the gene ends were 5 bases for V and 4 bases for J; bases not matched to a gene: 8. The CDR3 has 14 amino acids. From germline, CDR1 is LNHNV and CDR2 YYDKDF (reference sequence).

The sample holds a few counts of this clone. J is TRBJ1-5 and V is TRBV7-3; D ambiguous. This CDR3 contains 13 residues. The germline V gene has CDR1 SGHTA and CDR2 FQGTGA. The V end was cut by 8 bases, the J end by 4 bases, with 12 bases between. The CDR3 spells CASGSDGNQPQHF. In DNA, the CDR3 is TGTGCCAGCGGGTCGGATGGGAATCAGCCCCAGCATTTT.

V is TRBV7-9 and J is TRBJ2-3; 7 bases map to TRBD2. In germline, CDR1 is SEHNR, CDR2 FQNEAQ (reference sequence). The V gene end was trimmed by 1 base and the J gene end by 0 bases; junction bases not matched to a gene: 7. This CDR3 spans 17 amino acids. Here the CDR3 reads CASSLGLAGVSTDTQYF. The CDR3 DNA follows: TGTGCCAGCAGCTTAGGTCTGGCGGGAGTTAGCACAGATACGCAGTATTTT. Full variable domain (missing parts from reference TRBV7-9 and TRBJ2-3): DTGVSQNPRHKITKRGQNVTFRCDPISEHNRLYWYRQTLGQGPEFLTYFQNEAQLEKSRLLSDRFSAERPKGSFSTLEIQRTEQGDSAMYLCASSLGLAGVSTDTQYFGPGTRLTVL.

This rearrangement joins TRBV28 to TRBJ1-1, with D possibly TRBD1 on 5 matching bases. Germline V gives CDR1 MDHEN, CDR2 SYDVKM. Trimming cost V 5 bases and J 1 base, with 11 bases left between them. This CDR3 comprises 14 residues. The CDR3 reads CASSTRQQNTEAFF. CDR3 nucleotide sequence: TGTGCCAGCAGTACTCGACAGCAGAACACTGAAGCTTTCTTT.

As DNA, the CDR3 is TGTGCCAGTACCCCTCGTTTTTCAGGTAACACTGAAGCTTTCTTT. Its translation is CASTPRFSGNTEAFF. The genes are TRBV19 and TRBJ1-1; no definite D call. Germline CDR1 LNHDA, CDR2 SQIVND (reference sequence). The CDR3 runs to 15 residues. V lost 7 bases and J lost 2, with 17 bases in between.

The chain links TRBV23-1 to TRBJ1-1; 7 nucleotides align to TRBD1. TRBV23-1 is noted as an ORF with a role that remains uncertain. After removal of 0 bases from V and 1 base from J, the junction contained 5 bases not matched to a gene. The CDR3 runs 16 residues. CDR3: CASSQSLAGGNTEAFF. The CDR3 DNA reads TGCGCCAGCAGTCAATCGTTGGCAGGGGGGAACACTGAAGCTTTCTTT.

This chain uses TRBV28 with TRBJ1-4; no firm D call. Germline CDR1 is MDHEN and CDR2 is SYDVKM. The CDR3 sequence is 12 residues long. V shed 6 bases and J shed 8 bases, with 10 bases lying between them. The CDR3 reads CASSSRREKLFF. The CDR3 nucleotides read TGTGCCAGCAGCTCCAGGCGCGAAAAACTGTTTTTT.

This clone was counted ten times or more. The chain links TRBV6-1 to TRBJ2-7; 7 bases line up with TRBD1. The junction had 8 bases not matched to a gene; V was cut back by 4 bases and J by 5 bases. This CDR3 spans 14 amino acids. CDR1 and CDR2 from the germline V gene are MNHNS and SASEGT. CDR3: CASSGWTGSNEQYF. The DNA of the CDR3 is TGTGCCAGCAGTGGGTGGACAGGTTCCAACGAGCAGTACTTC.

The chain combines TRBV5-1 with TRBJ2-3; D uncertain. Per the germline V gene, CDR1 is SGHRS and CDR2 is YFSETQ. Trimming took off 4 bases at V and 5 bases at J, with 20 bases between the two ends. This CDR3 has 16 amino acids. CDR3 residues: CASSPTTARTGDTQYF. The DNA of the CDR3 is TGCGCCAGCAGCCCCACGACCGCCAGAACCGGAGATACGCAGTATTTT.

The chain couples TRBV2 to TRBJ2-7; 10 positions match TRBD1. Germline V gene lookup returns CDR1 SNHLY and CDR2 FYNNEI. The J segment lost 5 bases and the V segment lost 6 bases, leaving 7 bases of the junction unmatched. The CDR3 totals 14 residues. In DNA, the CDR3 is TGTGCCAGCAGGGGGACAGGGGCGGGCCACGAGCAGTACTTC. It encodes CASRGTGAGHEQYF.

This sequence joins TRBV30 and TRBJ2-3; 10 bases align to TRBD1. CDR3 length: 14 amino acids. Germline assignment: CDR1 GTSNPN and CDR2 SVGIG (reference sequence). V shed 2 bases and J 8 bases; nucleotides not matched to a gene: 7. Here the CDR3 DNA reads TGTGCCTGGAGTCTGACAGGGGGCCCGAGTACGCAGTATTTT. This encodes CAWSLTGGPSTQYF.

The chain links TRBV30 to TRBJ2-7, with a tentative D call TRBD1 (6 bases). The V gene lost 0 bases and the J gene lost 6 bases, with 15 bases spanning the gap. CDR1 and CDR2 from the germline V gene are GTSNPN and SVGIG (reference sequence). The CDR3 length is 14 residues. The CDR3 spells CAWSVLPGVSEQYF. The CDR3 region has the DNA TGTGCCTGGAGTGTACTTCCAGGGGTAAGCGAGCAGTACTTC.

This chain uses TRBV19 with TRBJ1-5; no definite D call. CDR1 and CDR2 from the germline V gene are LNHDA and SQIVND (reference sequence). V was clipped by 6 bases and J by 2 bases, with 11 bases between them. The length of the CDR3 is 14 residues. CDR3 nucleotides: TGTGCCAGTAGGCTCACAGAGGGCAATCAGCCCCAGCATTTT. Amino acid sequence: CASRLTEGNQPQHF. The whole variable domain, filled in from reference TRBV19 and TRBJ1-5, reads DGGITQSPKYLFRKEGQNVTLSCEQNLNHDAMYWYRQDPGQGLRLIYYSQIVNDFQKGDIAEGYSVSREKKESFPLTVTSAQKNPTAFYLCASRLTEGNQPQHFGDGTRLSIL.

The V and J genes are TRBV2 and TRBJ2-1, with TRBD2 identical over 8 bases. The V gene's germline CDR1 is SNHLY and CDR2 FYNNEI. The junction had 10 bases not matched to a gene; V was cut back by 3 bases and J by 6 bases. The CDR3 is 16 residues long. This CDR3 is CASSELVGLASNEQFF. The CDR3 DNA sequence: TGTGCCAGCAGTGAGCTAGTCGGACTAGCTAGCAATGAGCAGTTCTTC.